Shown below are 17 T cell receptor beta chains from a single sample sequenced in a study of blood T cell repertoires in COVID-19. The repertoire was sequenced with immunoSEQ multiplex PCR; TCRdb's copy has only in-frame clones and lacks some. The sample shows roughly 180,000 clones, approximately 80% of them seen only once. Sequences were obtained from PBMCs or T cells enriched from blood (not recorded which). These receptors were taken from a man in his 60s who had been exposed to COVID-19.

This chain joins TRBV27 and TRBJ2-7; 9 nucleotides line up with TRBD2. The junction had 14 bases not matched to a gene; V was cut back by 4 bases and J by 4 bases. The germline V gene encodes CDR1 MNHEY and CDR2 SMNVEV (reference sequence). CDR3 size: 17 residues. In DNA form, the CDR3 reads TGTGCCAGCAGTTCCCTATTCCGACTAGCGGTTAAATACGAGCAGTACTTC. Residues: CASSSLFRLAVKYEQYF.

The CDR3 protein is CASTYGGLSNPQYF. The CDR3 nucleotides read TGTGCCAGCACCTATGGGGGACTGAGCAATCCACAGTACTTC. V and J are TRBV7-9 and TRBJ2-7; tentative D call: TRBD2 (6 bases). V lost 7 bases, J lost 10 bases, and 23 bases lay in between. CDR1 and CDR2 from the germline V gene are SEHNR and FQNEAQ (reference sequence). The CDR3 length is 14 residues.

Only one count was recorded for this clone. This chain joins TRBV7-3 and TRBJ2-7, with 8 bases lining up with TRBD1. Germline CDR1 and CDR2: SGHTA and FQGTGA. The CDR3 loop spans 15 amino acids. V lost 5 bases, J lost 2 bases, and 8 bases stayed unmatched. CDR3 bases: TGTGCCAGCAGCCAATCCACAGGGGGGCCCTACGAGCAGTACTTC. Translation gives CASSQSTGGPYEQYF.

In nucleotides, the CDR3 is TGTGCCAGCAGCGCCCGGAGTAATTCACCCCTCCACTTT. Its protein is CASSARSNSPLHF. This chain links TRBV5-6 with TRBJ1-6; no clear D gene. This CDR3 is 13 amino acids long. The V end lost 4 bases, the J end lost 6 bases, and 8 bases lay between the germline ends. CDR1 is SGHDT, CDR2 YYEEEE, per germline.

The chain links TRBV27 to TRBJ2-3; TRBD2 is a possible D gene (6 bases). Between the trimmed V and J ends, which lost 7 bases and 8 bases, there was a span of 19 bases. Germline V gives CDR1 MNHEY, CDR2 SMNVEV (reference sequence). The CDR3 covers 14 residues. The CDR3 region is CASNGLPAGGTQYF. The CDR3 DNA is TGTGCCAGCAATGGACTACCCGCAGGAGGTACGCAGTATTTT.

The CDR3 is CASSTQVRGEGANVLTF. The CDR3 bases are TGTGCCAGCAGTACCCAAGTACGGGGTGAGGGGGCCAACGTCCTGACTTTC. V usage is TRBV28 and J usage is TRBJ2-6; tentative D call: TRBD2 (5 bases). Between the trimmed V and J ends, which lost 5 bases and 4 bases, there was a span of 18 bases. This CDR3 is 17 amino acids long. Per germline, CDR1 MDHEN and CDR2 SYDVKM.

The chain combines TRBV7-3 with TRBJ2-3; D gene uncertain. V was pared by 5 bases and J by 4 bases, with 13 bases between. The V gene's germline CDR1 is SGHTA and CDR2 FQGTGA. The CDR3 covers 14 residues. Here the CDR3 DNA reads TGTGCCAGCAGCCCCAGTGTTCATCCAGATACGCAGTATTTT. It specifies CASSPSVHPDTQYF.

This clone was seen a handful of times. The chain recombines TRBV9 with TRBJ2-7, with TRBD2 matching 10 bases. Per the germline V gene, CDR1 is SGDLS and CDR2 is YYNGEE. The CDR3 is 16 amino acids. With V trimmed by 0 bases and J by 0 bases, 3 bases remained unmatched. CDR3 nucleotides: TGTGCCAGCAGCGTAGGGGCTAGCGGGAGCTCCTACGAGCAGTACTTC. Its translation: CASSVGASGSSYEQYF.

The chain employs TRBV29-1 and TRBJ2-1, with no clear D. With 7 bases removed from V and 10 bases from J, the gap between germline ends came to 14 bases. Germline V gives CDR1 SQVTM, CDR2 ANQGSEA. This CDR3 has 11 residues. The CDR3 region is CSAQAPGEQFF. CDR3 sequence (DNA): TGCAGCGCCCAAGCCCCAGGCGAGCAGTTCTTC.

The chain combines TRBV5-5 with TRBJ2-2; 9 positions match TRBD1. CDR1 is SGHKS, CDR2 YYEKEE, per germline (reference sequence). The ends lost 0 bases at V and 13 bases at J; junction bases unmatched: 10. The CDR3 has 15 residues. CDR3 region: CASSLGQGGFQGLFF. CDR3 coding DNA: TGTGCCAGCAGCTTGGGACAGGGGGGTTTTCAAGGGCTGTTTTTT.

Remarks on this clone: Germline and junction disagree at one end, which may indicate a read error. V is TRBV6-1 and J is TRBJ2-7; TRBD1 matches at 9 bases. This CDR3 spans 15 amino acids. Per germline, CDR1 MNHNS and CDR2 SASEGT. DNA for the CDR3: TGTGCCAGCAGGGAAGCCGGGACAGGGAGCTACGAGCAGTACTTC. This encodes CASREAGTGSYEQYF.

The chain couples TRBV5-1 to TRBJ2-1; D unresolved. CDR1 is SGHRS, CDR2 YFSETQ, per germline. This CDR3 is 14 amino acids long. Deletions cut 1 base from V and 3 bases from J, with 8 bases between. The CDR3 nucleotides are TGCGCCAGCAGCTTGAGGCAGGACTACAATGAGCAGTTCTTC. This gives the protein CASSLRQDYNEQFF.

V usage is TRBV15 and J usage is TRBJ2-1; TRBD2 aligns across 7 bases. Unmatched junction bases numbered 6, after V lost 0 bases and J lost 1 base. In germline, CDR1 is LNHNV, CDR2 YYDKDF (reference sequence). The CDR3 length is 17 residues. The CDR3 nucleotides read TGTGCCACCAGCAGAGATCGCGGGAGTTTTTCCTACAATGAGCAGTTCTTC. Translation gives CATSRDRGSFSYNEQFF.

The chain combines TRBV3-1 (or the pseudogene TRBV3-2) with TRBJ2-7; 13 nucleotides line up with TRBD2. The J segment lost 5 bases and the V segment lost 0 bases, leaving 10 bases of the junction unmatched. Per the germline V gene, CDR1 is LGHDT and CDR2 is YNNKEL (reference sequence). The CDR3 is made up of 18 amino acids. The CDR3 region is CASSQDGSLAGGRHEQYF. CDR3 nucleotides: TGTGCCAGCAGCCAAGATGGGTCACTAGCGGGAGGGCGCCACGAGCAGTACTTC.

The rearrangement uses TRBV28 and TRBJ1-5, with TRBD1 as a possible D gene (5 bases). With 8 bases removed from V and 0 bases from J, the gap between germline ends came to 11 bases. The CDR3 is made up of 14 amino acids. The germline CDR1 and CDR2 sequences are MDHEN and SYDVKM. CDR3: CASVGGYSNQPQHF. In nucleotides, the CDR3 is TGTGCCAGCGTGGGGGGTTATAGCAATCAGCCCCAGCATTTT.

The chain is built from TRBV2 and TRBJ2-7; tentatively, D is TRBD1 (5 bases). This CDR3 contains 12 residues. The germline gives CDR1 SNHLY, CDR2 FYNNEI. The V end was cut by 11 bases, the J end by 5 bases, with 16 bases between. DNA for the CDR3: TGTGCCTCCCAAGGGGCCGGTAACGAGCAGTACTTC. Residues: CASQGAGNEQYF.

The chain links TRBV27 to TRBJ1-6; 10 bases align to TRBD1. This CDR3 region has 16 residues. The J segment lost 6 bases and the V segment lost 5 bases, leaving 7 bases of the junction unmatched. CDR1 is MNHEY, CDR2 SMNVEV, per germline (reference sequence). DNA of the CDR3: TGTGCCAGCAGTCCCGACAGGGGGCCTCCTAATTCACCCCTCCACTTT. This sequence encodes CASSPDRGPPNSPLHF.